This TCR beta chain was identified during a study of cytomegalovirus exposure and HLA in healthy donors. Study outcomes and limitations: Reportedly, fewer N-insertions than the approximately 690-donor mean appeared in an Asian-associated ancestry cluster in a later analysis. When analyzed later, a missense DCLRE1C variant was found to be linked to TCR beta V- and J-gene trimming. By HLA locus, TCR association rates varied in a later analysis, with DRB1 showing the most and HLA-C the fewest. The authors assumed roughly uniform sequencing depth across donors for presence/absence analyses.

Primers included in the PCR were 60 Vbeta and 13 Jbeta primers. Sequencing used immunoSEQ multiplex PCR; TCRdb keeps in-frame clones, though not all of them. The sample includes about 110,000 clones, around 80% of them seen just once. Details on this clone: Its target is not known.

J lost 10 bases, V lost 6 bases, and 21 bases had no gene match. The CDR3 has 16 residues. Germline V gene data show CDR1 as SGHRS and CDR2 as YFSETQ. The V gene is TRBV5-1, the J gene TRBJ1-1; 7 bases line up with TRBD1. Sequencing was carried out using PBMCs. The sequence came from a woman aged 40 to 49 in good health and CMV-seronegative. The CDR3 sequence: CASTHYSTGALSRAFF. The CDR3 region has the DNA TGCGCCAGCACCCACTATTCCACAGGGGCTCTTTCGAGAGCTTTCTTT.